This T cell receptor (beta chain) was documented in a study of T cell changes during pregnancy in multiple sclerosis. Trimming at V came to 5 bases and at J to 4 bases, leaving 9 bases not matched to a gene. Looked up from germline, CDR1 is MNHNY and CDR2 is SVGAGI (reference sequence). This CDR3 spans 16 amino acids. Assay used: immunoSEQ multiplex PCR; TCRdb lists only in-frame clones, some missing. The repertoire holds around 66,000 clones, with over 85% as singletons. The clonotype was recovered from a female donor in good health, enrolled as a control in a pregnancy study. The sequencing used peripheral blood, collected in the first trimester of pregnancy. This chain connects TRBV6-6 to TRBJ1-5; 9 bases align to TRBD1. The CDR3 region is CASSAFGQGSNQPQHF. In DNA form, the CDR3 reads TGTGCCAGCAGTGCCTTCGGACAGGGGAGTAATCAGCCCCAGCATTTT.